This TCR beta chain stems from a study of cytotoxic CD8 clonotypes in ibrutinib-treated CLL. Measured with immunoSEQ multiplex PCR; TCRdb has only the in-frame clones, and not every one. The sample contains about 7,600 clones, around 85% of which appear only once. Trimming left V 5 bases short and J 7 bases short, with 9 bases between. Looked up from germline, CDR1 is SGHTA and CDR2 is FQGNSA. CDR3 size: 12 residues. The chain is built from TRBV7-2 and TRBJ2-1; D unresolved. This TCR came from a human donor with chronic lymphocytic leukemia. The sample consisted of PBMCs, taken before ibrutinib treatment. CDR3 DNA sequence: TGTGCCAGCAGCCTGCCCCGGAATGAGCAGTTCTTC. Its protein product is CASSLPRNEQFF.